This TCR beta chain was recovered during a study of cytomegalovirus exposure and HLA in healthy donors. Study details: About 85 million unique TCRs from HLA-typed donors were held in an early release of data. Study findings and constraints: Reportedly, diagnosis of cytomegalovirus status by the classifier showed high specificity and sensitivity. TCR beta chains associated with HLA were, in a later analysis, more clonally expanded than equally common others.

The length of the CDR3 is 18 residues. Germline lookup yields CDR1 LNHDA and CDR2 SQIVND (reference sequence). The V and J ends lost 1 base and 0 bases respectively, with 13 bases between them. To note about this clone: The antigen is undetermined.

Vbeta (60) and Jbeta (13) primers were used in the PCR. TCRdb's table, derived via immunoSEQ multiplex PCR, lists solely in-frame clones and lacks some. The sample includes some 120,000 clones, 81% of them seen just once. The chain is built from TRBV19 and TRBJ1-6; no reliable D call. The sample taken for sequencing was PBMCs. The sequence derives from a man aged 18-30 years in good health and CMV-seropositive. The CDR3 bases are TGTGCCAGTAGTATAGTGTTTGGTGGGAGCTCCTATAATTCACCCCTCCACTTT. Translation gives CASSIVFGGSSYNSPLHF.